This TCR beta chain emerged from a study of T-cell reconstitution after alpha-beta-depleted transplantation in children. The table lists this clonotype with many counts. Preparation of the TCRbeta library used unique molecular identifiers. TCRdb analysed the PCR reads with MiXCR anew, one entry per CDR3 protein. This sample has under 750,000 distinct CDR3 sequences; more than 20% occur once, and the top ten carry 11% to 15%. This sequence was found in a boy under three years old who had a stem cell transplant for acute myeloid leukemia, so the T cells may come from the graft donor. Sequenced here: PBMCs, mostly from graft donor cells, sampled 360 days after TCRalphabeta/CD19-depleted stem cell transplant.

The CDR3, as DNA: TGTGCCAGCAGCTTACAGGGTAACAGGGATACGCAGTATTTT. Translating it yields CASSLQGNRDTQYF. The rearrangement links TRBV11-2 to TRBJ2-3, with D possibly matching TRBD1 (5 bases). Trimming removed 2 bases from V and 6 bases from J, with 12 bases in between. The CDR3 extends over 14 amino acids. Germline V gene data show CDR1 as SGHAT and CDR2 as FQNNGV.